The entry below describes one T cell receptor (beta chain). The entry originates in a study of blood T cell repertoires in COVID-19. Looking at the study overall: Sample material is recorded as cDNA or gDNA derived from T cells, B-cell-depleted T cells, or PBMCs.

V dropped 0 bases and J dropped 3; count of bases not matched to a gene: 4. This CDR3 region has 16 residues. Germline lookup yields CDR1 SGHTA and CDR2 FQGTGA. Study processing details: Reference gene primers were amplified, and this amplification served to estimate nucleated cell counts. Libraries were prepared by immunoSEQ multiplex PCR; TCRdb keeps only in-frame clonotypes and omits some of them. The V and J calls and the clone size are those of that table, but D and trimming were determined from the DNA. Among approximately 480,000 clones, about nine tenths were seen once, and the ten largest hold 0.7%.

This TCR came from a woman younger than 35 who had recovered from COVID-19. V usage is TRBV7-3 and J usage is TRBJ2-2; 7 bases match TRBD2. Sequencing was carried out using PBMCs or T cells enriched from blood (not recorded which). The CDR3 loop reads CASSLTSAGHTGELFF. The CDR3 bases are TGTGCCAGCAGCTTAACGTCAGCGGGGCACACCGGGGAGCTGTTTTTT.